A selection of T cell receptor beta chains follows, all from one sample in a study of T cells after yellow fever vaccination. TCRdb ran MiXCR on the 5' RACE reads and lists one entry per CDR3 protein. The profile shows a few hundred thousand distinct CDR3 sequences, roughly 4.3% of them singletons. The source material was PBMCs, sampled 15 days after the yellow fever booster vaccination. The origin of the receptors is a man younger than 35 who received the YFV17D yellow fever vaccine. Each CDR3 is given with its conserved first and last residue. The D gene is left open where the match is weak. Size values are once, few and many counts, or a class for expanded clones, and some rows have none.

D gene | J gene | V gene | clone size | CDR3 protein | CDR3 DNA
NA | TRBJ2-6 | TRBV6-4 | many | CASSEASAGANVLTF | TGTGCCAGCAGTGAAGCCAGTGCTGGGGCCAACGTCCTGACTTTC
NA | TRBJ1-1 | TRBV6-2/TRBV6-3 | few | CASRKDPAYGTEAFF | TGTGCCAGCAGGAAAGACCCAGCCTACGGCACTGAAGCTTTCTTT
TRBD2 | TRBJ2-7 | TRBV6-2/TRBV6-3 | many | CASSYSAGGQTFDEQYF | TGTGCCAGCAGTTACTCCGCGGGGGGGCAAACCTTCGACGAGCAGTACTTC
NA | TRBJ2-3 | TRBV7-9 | many | CASSPRWDTDTQYF | TGTGCCAGCAGCCCCCGGTGGGACACAGATACGCAGTATTTT
TRBD2 | TRBJ2-1 | TRBV29-1 | many | CSVALSVWTRISNEQFF | TGCAGCGTTGCACTATCCGTTTGGACTAGGATAAGCAATGAGCAGTTCTTC
TRBD2 | TRBJ2-1 | TRBV7-3 | NA | CASSLAGGRVQFF | TGTGCCAGCAGCTTAGCGGGGGGACGGGTGCAGTTCTTC
NA | TRBJ2-5 | TRBV7-2 | many | CASSLMQETQYF | TGTGCCAGCAGCCTAATGCAAGAGACCCAGTACTTC
NA | TRBJ2-5 | TRBV20-1 | few | CSARAERGIQETQYF | TGCAGTGCTAGAGCGGAAAGGGGCATCCAAGAGACCCAGTACTTC
NA | TRBJ1-6 | TRBV12-3/TRBV12-4 | NA | CASSLNSRSPLHF | TGTGCCAGCAGTTTGAACAGCCGCTCACCCCTCCACTTT
TRBD1 | TRBJ1-2 | TRBV4-1 | NA | CASSLLYRGRNYGYTF | TGCGCCAGCAGCCTCCTGTATAGGGGGCGCAACTATGGCTACACCTTC
TRBD1 | TRBJ2-4 | TRBV5-4 | NA | CASSLDRESAKNIQYF | TGTGCCAGCAGCCTCGACAGGGAAAGCGCCAAAAACATTCAGTACTTC
NA | TRBJ2-6 | TRBV7-2 | many | CASSVSSGSGANVLTF | TGTGCCAGCAGCGTTAGTTCGGGCTCTGGGGCCAACGTCCTGACTTTC
NA | TRBJ2-3 | TRBV9 | many | CASSVDGAGSTDTQYF | TGTGCCAGCAGCGTAGATGGAGCTGGAAGCACAGATACGCAGTATTTT
NA | TRBJ2-5 | TRBV5-1 | NA | CASSAQGPETQYF | TGCGCCAGCAGCGCACAGGGTCCCGAGACCCAGTACTTC
TRBD2 | TRBJ2-3 | TRBV7-2 | NA | CASLRGGGAADTQYF | TGTGCCAGCTTAAGGGGCGGGGGGGCCGCAGATACGCAGTATTTT
NA | TRBJ2-3 | TRBV7-7 | NA | CASSLTTTSTDTQYF | TGTGCCAGCAGCTTAACTACTACTAGCACAGATACGCAGTATTTT
NA | TRBJ2-1 | TRBV11-3 | few | CASSLWAGDDEQFF | TGTGCCAGCAGCTTATGGGCAGGGGACGATGAGCAGTTCTTC
NA | TRBJ1-5 | TRBV6-2/TRBV6-3 | NA | CASSSSSSAQPQHF | TGTGCCAGCAGTTCCTCGTCGTCCGCTCAGCCCCAGCATTTT
NA | TRBJ1-1 | TRBV29-1 | NA | CSGLRAANTEAFF | TGCAGCGGCCTCCGGGCTGCGAACACTGAAGCTTTCTTT
NA | TRBJ1-1 | TRBV7-9 | NA | CASSLSTAGTEAFF | TGTGCCAGCAGCCTATCCACAGCTGGCACTGAAGCTTTCTTT
NA | TRBJ2-3 | TRBV5-5 | NA | CASSPSRGRQGTDTQYF | TGTGCCAGCAGCCCCAGTCGGGGGAGACAGGGCACAGATACGCAGTATTTT
TRBD2 | TRBJ2-7 | TRBV5-5 | many | CASRTSGFVHEQYF | TGTGCCAGCAGGACTAGCGGATTTGTCCACGAGCAGTACTTC
NA | TRBJ2-3 | TRBV12-3/TRBV12-4 | NA | CASSLARAADTQYF | TGTGCCAGCAGTTTAGCGCGGGCCGCAGATACGCAGTATTTT
NA | TRBJ1-4 | TRBV5-1 | many | CASSLQQGGTNEKLFF | TGCGCCAGCAGCTTGCAACAGGGAGGCACTAATGAAAAACTGTTTTTT
NA | TRBJ1-5 | TRBV20-1 | few | CSALKILRTARNQPQHF | TGCAGTGCTCTGAAGATACTAAGGACAGCCCGTAATCAGCCCCAGCATTTT
NA | TRBJ2-5 | TRBV3-1 | few | CASSQDQAAQETQYF | TGTGCCAGCAGCCAAGATCAAGCGGCCCAAGAGACCCAGTACTTC
NA | TRBJ1-3 | TRBV7-8 | many | CASSLGNYRVKGNTIYF | TGTGCCAGCAGCTTAGGCAACTACCGGGTTAAAGGAAACACCATATATTTT
NA | TRBJ1-2 | TRBV3-1 | NA | CASSQEGRLGGYTF | TGTGCCAGCAGCCAGGAGGGAAGGCTAGGTGGCTACACCTTC
NA | TRBJ2-3 | TRBV20-1 | many | CSARARGGFRTDTQYF | TGCAGTGCTAGAGCGAGGGGGGGCTTTCGCACAGATACGCAGTATTTT
TRBD2 | TRBJ2-5 | TRBV4-2 | NA | CASSRPPGLANETQYF | TGTGCCAGCAGCCGCCCCCCGGGACTAGCGAACGAGACCCAGTACTTC
NA | TRBJ1-1 | TRBV6-6 | NA | CASSYYQEEAFF | TGTGCCAGCAGTTACTACCAGGAAGAAGCTTTCTTT